One and the same sample provided the 17 T cell receptor beta chains below, sequenced in a study of CD8 T cells in Susac syndrome. Random hexamers were used to reverse transcribe an amount of about 0.5 to 1 ug RNA. TCRdb ran MiXCR on the immunoSEQ multiplex PCR reads and lists one entry per CDR3 protein. The sample holds 40,000 to 55,000 distinct CDR3 sequences, roughly 93% seen once. The sequenced sample consisted of CD8+ T cells from PBMCs. The receptors were gathered from a human donor with multiple sclerosis.

The chain couples TRBV11-3 to TRBJ2-1; D is possibly TRBD2 (6 bases). CDR3 size: 14 residues. CDR1 and CDR2 (germline): SGHNT, YENEEA. Trimming took 6 bases from V and 10 from J, leaving 19 bases between them. CDR3 loop: CASSEGLSGGEQFF. DNA of the CDR3: TGTGCCAGCAGTGAGGGTTTGTCCGGGGGAGAGCAGTTCTTC.

The CDR3 sequence: CATRSGDNHPQYF. The CDR3 DNA follows: TGTGCCACCAGATCCGGGGACAATCATCCGCAGTATTTT. This chain links TRBV15 with TRBJ2-3, with a possible D match to TRBD1 (6 bases). Trimming removed 6 bases at V and 10 bases at J, with 17 bases between. The V gene's germline CDR1 is LNHNV and CDR2 YYDKDF (reference sequence). This CDR3 comprises 13 residues.

This chain joins TRBV7-3 and TRBJ1-1; 9 positions match TRBD1. CDR1 is SGHTA and CDR2 is FQGTGA in the germline V gene. CDR3 length: 16 residues. V lost 5 bases, J lost 4 bases, and 11 bases stayed unmatched. The CDR3 sequence is CASSAGTGSLGTEAFF. CDR3 DNA sequence: TGTGCCAGCAGCGCCGGGACAGGGAGTCTGGGCACTGAAGCTTTCTTT.

This rearrangement joins TRBV2 to TRBJ1-2, with a possible D match to TRBD1 (5 bases). The CDR3 spans 13 residues. V was shortened by 8 bases and J by 4 bases, with 14 bases between the two germline ends. Germline assignment: CDR1 SNHLY and CDR2 FYNNEI. CDR3 nucleotides: TGTGCCAGCCAAGGGGAGGCCTCCTATGGCTACACCTTC. Residues: CASQGEASYGYTF.

This chain connects TRBV28 to TRBJ1-5; TRBD1 aligns across 8 bases. Germline V gene data show CDR1 as MDHEN and CDR2 as SYDVKM. The CDR3 is made up of 15 amino acids. The junction had 7 bases not matched to a gene; V was cut back by 6 bases and J by 3 bases. CDR3 protein: CASSPDREDNQPQHF. As DNA, the CDR3 is TGTGCCAGCAGCCCGGACAGGGAAGACAATCAGCCCCAGCATTTT.

V gene TRBV5-1 combines with J gene TRBJ1-1; 8 bases match TRBD1. V lost 4 bases, J lost 3 bases, and 8 bases stayed unmatched. There are 15 residues in the CDR3. Germline V gene data show CDR1 as SGHRS and CDR2 as YFSETQ. The CDR3 DNA reads TGCGCCAGCAGCCTTCTCTCCAGGGGGCACACTGAAGCTTTCTTT. It codes for CASSLLSRGHTEAFF.

The gene calls are TRBV4-3 and TRBJ1-2; weak D call: TRBD1 (5 bases). The CDR3 totals 16 residues. Trimming took 0 bases from V and 0 from J, leaving 11 bases between them. Germline V CDR1 and CDR2: LGHNA, YSLEER. Written as DNA, the CDR3 is TGCGCCAGCAGCCAAGAAGGTTGGGGACCTAACTATGGCTACACCTTC. It encodes CASSQEGWGPNYGYTF.

CDR3 in DNA: TGTGCCAGCAGTGGGGGAAGGGAAAGCGATGAGCAGTTCTTC. It translates to CASSGGRESDEQFF. The chain joins TRBV2 to TRBJ2-1; unclear D gene. The CDR3 is made up of 14 amino acids. The V and J ends lost 4 bases and 8 bases respectively, with 15 bases between them. Germline V gene data show CDR1 as SNHLY and CDR2 as FYNNEI.

The V call is TRBV2, the J call TRBJ2-7; D is undetermined. CDR1 is SNHLY and CDR2 is FYNNEI in the germline V gene. The CDR3 is 13 residues long. The V and J ends lost 3 bases and 5 bases respectively, with 11 bases between them. The CDR3 protein is CASSEAAGHEQYF. DNA of the CDR3: TGTGCCAGCAGTGAGGCTGCTGGTCACGAGCAGTACTTC.

The chain uses TRBV5-1 and TRBJ1-1, with no clear D. V lost 0 bases and J 1 base, leaving 7 bases between the germline ends. Looked up from germline, CDR1 is SGHRS and CDR2 is YFSETQ. This CDR3 is 14 amino acids long. CDR3 in DNA: TGCGCCAGCAGCTTGGGCAGGAGGAACACTGAAGCTTTCTTT. Residues: CASSLGRRNTEAFF.

The chain combines TRBV21-1 with TRBJ2-3; TRBD2, the D gene given by the table, was not confirmed from the DNA. TRBV21-1 is a listed pseudogene. This CDR3 contains 18 residues. For the CDR3, the DNA is TGTGCCAGCAGCAAAGCGCGCGAACTCCCAGATTGTACAGATACGCAGTATTTT. Protein: CASSKARELPDCTDTQYF.

The chain couples TRBV7-8 to TRBJ2-5; TRBD2 is a possible D gene (6 bases). The germline CDR1 and CDR2 sequences are SGHVS and FQNEAQ. The CDR3 has 17 residues. V dropped 0 bases and J dropped 2 bases, with 16 bases sitting between them. DNA for the CDR3: TGTGCCAGCAGCTTAGCGCTCCTCGGGGGACCACAAGAGACCCAGTACTTC. Translation: CASSLALLGGPQETQYF. The full variable domain, its missing parts supplied by reference TRBV7-8 and TRBJ2-5, is GAGVSQSPRYKVAKRGQDVALRCDPISGHVSLFWYQQALGQGPEFLTYFQNEAQLDKSGLPSDRFFAERPEGSVSTLKIQRTQQEDSAVYLCASSLALLGGPQETQYFGPGTRLLVL.

The chain combines TRBV12-3 or TRBV12-4 with TRBJ1-2, with D uncertain. This CDR3 comprises 13 residues. Deletions cut 7 bases from V and 6 bases from J, with 15 bases between. The CDR3 loop is CASNQGGADGYTF. The CDR3 bases are TGTGCCAGCAACCAAGGAGGCGCCGATGGCTACACCTTC.

V usage is TRBV2 and J usage is TRBJ1-5; D unresolved. The CDR3 is 15 amino acids. The germline V and J ends were trimmed by 2 bases and 7 bases, with 15 bases remaining between them. The germline CDR1 and CDR2 sequences are SNHLY and FYNNEI. CDR3 sequence reads: CASSETWASRQPQHF. The CDR3 nucleotides are TGTGCCAGCAGTGAAACGTGGGCATCGCGGCAGCCCCAGCATTTT.

The V call is TRBV5-1, the J call TRBJ2-3, with 10 bases aligning to TRBD2. Trimming cost V 2 bases and J 6 bases; bases outside gene matches: 6. The germline V gene has CDR1 SGHRS and CDR2 YFSETQ. This CDR3 is built from 15 residues. The CDR3, as DNA: TGCGCCAGCAGCTTTTGGGAGACTAGCGGGGATACGCAGTATTTT. It translates to CASSFWETSGDTQYF.

Comments on this clonotype: Germline and junction disagree at one end, which may indicate a read error. The chain links TRBV2 to TRBJ2-7, with D possibly TRBD1 on 6 matching bases. CDR1 and CDR2 from the germline V gene are SNHLY and FYNNEI. This CDR3 is built from 13 residues. DNA of the CDR3: TGTGCCAGCAGGGAAGGGGACAAGGACGAGCAGTACTTC. This sequence encodes CASREGDKDEQYF.

This chain links TRBV28 with TRBJ2-5; D is ambiguous. The CDR3 is made up of 16 amino acids. Per germline, CDR1 MDHEN and CDR2 SYDVKM. V was clipped by 5 bases and J by 3 bases, with 19 bases between them. CDR3 in amino acids: CASSPQWDRAKETQYF. CDR3 sequence (DNA): TGTGCCAGCAGTCCCCAGTGGGATAGGGCGAAAGAGACCCAGTACTTC.